The rows below give T cell receptor beta chains drawn from one sample of a study of OX40 agonist ivuxolimab in advanced cancers. The assay was immunoSEQ multiplex PCR, and TCRdb's table has in-frame clones only and misses some. Of approximately 50,000 clones listed, approximately 80% are singletons. The specimen was CD4+ or CD8+ T cells sorted from blood, collected in a trial of the OX40 agonist ivuxolimab. These receptors were collected from an adult with an advanced solid tumor such as melanoma, head and neck, liver or kidney cancer. Each CDR3 is given with its conserved first and last residue. D genes are given only for firm matches. Where a row states a size, it is once, few, many or the class of an expanded clone; other rows omit it.

V	J	size	D	CDR3	DNA
TRBV18	TRBJ1-2	.	.	CASSQDNYGYTF	TGTGCCAGCTCCCAGGATAACTATGGCTACACCTTC
TRBV7-9	TRBJ2-3	.	.	CASSLRADTQYF	TGTGCCAGCAGCTTGCGAGCAGATACGCAGTATTTT
TRBV5-3	TRBJ2-2	once	.	CARSFGTANTGELFF	TGTGCCAGAAGCTTCGGGACCGCGAACACCGGGGAGCTGTTTTTT
TRBV28	TRBJ2-6	.	TRBD2	CASSTPGGGRTGSGANVLTF	TGTGCCAGCAGTACCCCGGGTGGCGGGAGGACCGGGAGTGGGGCCAACGTCCTGACTTTC
TRBV2	TRBJ1-2	.	TRBD1	CASSLDGTGVYYGYTF	TGTGCCAGCAGTTTGGACGGGACAGGGGTGTACTATGGCTACACCTTC
TRBV4-1	TRBJ1-2	once	.	CASSQGPGIEFGGYTF	TGCGCCAGCAGCCAAGGTCCAGGCATTGAGTTTGGTGGCTACACCTTC
TRBV2	TRBJ2-3	.	.	CASSEWDTTDTQYF	TGTGCCAGCAGTGAGTGGGACACAACAGATACGCAGTATTTT
TRBV15	TRBJ1-2	.	TRBD1	CATARDRDYGYTF	TGTGCCACCGCCCGGGACAGGGATTATGGCTACACCTTC
TRBV7-4	TRBJ2-3	.	TRBD1	CASKKGQGKTDTQYF	TGTGCCAGTAAAAAGGGACAGGGGAAAACAGATACGCAGTATTTT
TRBV6-6	TRBJ1-3	.	TRBD1	CASSYSGQGSRNTIYF	TGTGCCAGCAGTTACAGCGGACAGGGAAGTAGAAACACCATATATTTT
TRBV19	TRBJ1-2	.	.	CASSIQGRPSYGYTF	TGTGCCAGTAGTATTCAAGGCCGGCCTTCCTATGGCTACACCTTC
TRBV6-5	TRBJ1-2	.	.	CASSYPVRGYTF	TGTGCCAGCAGTTACCCGGTACGGGGCTACACCTTC
TRBV7-9	TRBJ1-3	.	.	CASSGTSGNTIYF	TGTGCCAGCAGCGGGACTTCTGGAAACACCATATATTTT
TRBV6-1	TRBJ2-7	once	.	CASSRTPVDEQYF	TGTGCCAGCAGCAGGACCCCCGTCGACGAGCAGTACTTC
TRBV7-9	TRBJ1-2	.	.	CASSLVSAGADGYTF	TGTGCCAGCAGCTTAGTATCGGCCGGGGCTGACGGCTACACCTTC
TRBV7-3	TRBJ2-3	.	TRBD2	CASSLGIRPGLAGGNRDTQYF	TGTGCCAGCAGCTTAGGAATCCGTCCGGGACTAGCGGGAGGGAACAGAGATACGCAGTATTTT
TRBV5-6	TRBJ1-1	.	TRBD1	CASSFWGTGKNTEAFF	TGTGCCAGCAGCTTCTGGGGGACAGGGAAGAACACTGAAGCTTTCTTT
TRBV18	TRBJ1-5	once	.	CASSPQGNQPQHF	TGTGCCAGCTCACCGCAAGGGAATCAGCCCCAGCATTTT
TRBV28	TRBJ1-1	.	.	CASRALGTEAFF	TGTGCCAGCAGGGCATTGGGCACTGAAGCTTTCTTT